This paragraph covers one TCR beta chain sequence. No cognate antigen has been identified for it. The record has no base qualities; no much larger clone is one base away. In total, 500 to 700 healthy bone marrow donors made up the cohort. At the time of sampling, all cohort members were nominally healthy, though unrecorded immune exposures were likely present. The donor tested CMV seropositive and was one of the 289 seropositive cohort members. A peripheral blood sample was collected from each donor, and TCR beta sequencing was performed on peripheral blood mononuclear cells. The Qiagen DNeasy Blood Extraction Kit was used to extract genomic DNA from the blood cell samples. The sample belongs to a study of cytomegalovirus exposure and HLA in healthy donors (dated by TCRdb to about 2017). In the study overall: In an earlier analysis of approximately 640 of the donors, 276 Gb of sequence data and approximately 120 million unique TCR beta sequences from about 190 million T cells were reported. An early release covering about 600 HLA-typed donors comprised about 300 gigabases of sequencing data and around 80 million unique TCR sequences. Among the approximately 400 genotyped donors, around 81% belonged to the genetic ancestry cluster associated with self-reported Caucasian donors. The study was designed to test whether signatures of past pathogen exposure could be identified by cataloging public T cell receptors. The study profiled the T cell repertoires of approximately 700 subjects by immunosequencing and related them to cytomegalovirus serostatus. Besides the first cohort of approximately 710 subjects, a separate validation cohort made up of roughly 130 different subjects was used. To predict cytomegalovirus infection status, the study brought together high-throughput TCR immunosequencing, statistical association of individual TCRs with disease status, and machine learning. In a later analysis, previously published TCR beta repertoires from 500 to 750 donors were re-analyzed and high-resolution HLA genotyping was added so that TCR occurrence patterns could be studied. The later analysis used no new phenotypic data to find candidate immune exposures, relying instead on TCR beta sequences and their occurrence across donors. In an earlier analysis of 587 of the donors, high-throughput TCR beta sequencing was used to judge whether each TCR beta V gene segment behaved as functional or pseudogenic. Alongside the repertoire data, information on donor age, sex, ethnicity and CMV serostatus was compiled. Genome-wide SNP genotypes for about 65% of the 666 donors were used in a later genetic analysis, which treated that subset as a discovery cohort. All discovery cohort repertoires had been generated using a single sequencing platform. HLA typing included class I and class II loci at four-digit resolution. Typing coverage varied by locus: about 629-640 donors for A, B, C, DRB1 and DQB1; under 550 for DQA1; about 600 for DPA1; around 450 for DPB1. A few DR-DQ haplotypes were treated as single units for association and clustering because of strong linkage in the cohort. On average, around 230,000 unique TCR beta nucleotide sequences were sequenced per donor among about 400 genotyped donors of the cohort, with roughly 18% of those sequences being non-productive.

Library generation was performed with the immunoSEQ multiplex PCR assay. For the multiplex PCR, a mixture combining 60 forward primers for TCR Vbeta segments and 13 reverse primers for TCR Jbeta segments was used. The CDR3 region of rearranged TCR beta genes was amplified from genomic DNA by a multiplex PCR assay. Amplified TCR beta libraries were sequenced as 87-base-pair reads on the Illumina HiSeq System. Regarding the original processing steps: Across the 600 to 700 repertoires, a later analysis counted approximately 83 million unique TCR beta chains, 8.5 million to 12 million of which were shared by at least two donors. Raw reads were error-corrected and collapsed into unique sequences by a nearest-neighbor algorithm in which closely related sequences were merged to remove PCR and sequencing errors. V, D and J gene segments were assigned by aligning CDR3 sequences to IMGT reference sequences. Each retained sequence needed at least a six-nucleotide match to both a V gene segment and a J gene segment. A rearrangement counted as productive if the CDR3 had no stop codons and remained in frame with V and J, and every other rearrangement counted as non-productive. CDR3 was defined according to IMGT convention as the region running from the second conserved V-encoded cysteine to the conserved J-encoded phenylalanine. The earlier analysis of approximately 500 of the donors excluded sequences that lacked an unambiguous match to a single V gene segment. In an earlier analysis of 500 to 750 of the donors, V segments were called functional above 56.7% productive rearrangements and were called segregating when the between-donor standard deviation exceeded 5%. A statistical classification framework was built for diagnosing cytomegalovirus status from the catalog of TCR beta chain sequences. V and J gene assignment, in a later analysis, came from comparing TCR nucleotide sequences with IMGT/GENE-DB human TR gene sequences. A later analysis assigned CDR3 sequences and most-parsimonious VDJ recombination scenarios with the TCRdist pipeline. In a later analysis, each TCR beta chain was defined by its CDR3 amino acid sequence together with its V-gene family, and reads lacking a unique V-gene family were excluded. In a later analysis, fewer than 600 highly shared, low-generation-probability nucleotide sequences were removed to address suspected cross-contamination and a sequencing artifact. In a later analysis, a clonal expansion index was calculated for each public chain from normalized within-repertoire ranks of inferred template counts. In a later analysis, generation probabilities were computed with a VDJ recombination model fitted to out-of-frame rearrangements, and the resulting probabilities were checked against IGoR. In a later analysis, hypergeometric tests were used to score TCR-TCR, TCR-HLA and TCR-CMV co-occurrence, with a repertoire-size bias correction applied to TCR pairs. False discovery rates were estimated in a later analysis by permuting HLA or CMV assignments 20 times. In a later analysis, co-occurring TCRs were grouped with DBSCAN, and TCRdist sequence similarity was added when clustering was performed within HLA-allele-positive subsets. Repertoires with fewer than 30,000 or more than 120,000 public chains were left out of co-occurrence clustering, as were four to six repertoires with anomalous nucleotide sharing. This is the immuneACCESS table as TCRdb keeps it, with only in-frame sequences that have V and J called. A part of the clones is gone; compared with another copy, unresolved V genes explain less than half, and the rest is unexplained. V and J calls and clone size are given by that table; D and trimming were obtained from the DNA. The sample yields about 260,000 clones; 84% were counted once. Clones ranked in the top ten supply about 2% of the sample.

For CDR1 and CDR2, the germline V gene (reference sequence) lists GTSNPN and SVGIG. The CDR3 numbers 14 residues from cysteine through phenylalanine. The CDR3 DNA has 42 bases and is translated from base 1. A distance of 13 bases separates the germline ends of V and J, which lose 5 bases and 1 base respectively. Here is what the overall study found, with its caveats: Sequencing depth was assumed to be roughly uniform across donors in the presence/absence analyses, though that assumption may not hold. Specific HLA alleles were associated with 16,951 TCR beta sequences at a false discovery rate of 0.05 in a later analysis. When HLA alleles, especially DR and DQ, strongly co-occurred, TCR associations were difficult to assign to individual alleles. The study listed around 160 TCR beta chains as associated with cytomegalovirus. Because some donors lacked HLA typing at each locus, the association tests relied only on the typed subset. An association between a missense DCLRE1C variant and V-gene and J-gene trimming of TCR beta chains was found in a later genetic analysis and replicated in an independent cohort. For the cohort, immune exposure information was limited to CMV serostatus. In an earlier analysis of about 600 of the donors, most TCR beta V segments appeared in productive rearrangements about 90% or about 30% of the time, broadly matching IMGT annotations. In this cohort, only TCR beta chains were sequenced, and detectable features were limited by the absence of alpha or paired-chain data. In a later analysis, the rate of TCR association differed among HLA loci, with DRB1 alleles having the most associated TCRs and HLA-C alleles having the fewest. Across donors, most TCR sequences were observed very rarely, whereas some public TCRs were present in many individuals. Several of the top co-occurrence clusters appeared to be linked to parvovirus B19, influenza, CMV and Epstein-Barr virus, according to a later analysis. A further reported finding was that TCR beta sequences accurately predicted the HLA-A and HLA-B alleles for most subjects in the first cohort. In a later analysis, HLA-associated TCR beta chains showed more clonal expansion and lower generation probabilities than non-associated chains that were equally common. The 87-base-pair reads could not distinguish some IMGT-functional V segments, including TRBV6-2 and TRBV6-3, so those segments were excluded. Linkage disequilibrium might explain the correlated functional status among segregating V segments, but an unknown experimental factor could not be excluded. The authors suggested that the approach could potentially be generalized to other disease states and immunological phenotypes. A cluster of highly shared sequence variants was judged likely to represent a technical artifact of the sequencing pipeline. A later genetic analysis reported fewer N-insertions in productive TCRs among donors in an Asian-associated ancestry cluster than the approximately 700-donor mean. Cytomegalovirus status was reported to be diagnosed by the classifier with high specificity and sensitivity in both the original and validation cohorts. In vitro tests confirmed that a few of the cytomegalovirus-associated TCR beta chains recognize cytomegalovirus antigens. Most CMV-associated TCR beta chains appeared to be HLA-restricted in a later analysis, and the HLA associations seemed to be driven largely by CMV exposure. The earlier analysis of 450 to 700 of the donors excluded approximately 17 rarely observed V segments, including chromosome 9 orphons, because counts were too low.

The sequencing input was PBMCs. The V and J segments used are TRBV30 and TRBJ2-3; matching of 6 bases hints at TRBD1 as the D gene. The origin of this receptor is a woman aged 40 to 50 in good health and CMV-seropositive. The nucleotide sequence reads TGTGCCTGGTCTTCGGGACATCGCACAGATACGCAGTATTTT. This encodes CAWSSGHRTDTQYF. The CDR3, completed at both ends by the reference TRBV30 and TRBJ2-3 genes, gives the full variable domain SQTIHQWPATLVQPVGSPLSLECTVEGTSNPNLYWYRQAAGRGLQLLFYSVGIGQISSEVPQNLSASRPQDRQFILSSKKLLLSDSGFYLCAWSSGHRTDTQYFGPGTRLTVL.